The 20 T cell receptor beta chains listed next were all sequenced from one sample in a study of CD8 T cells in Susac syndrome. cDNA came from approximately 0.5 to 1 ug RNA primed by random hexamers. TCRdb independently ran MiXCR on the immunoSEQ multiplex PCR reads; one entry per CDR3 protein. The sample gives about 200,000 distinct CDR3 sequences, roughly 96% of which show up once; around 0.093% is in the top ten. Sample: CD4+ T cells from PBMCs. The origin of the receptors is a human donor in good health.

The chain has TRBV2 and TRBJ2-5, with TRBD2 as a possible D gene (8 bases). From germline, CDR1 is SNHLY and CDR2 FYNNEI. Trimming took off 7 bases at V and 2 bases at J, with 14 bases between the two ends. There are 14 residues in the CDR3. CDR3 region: CASNRGGQQETQYF. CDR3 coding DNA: TGTGCCAGCAACCGGGGGGGACAGCAAGAGACCCAGTACTTC.

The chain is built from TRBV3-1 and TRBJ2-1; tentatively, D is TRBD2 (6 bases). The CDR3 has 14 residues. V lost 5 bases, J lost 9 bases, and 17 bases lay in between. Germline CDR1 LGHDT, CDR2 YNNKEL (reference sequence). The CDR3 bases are TGTGCCAGCAGCTTCAGCAATCGGGGGAGTGAGCAGTTCTTC. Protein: CASSFSNRGSEQFF.

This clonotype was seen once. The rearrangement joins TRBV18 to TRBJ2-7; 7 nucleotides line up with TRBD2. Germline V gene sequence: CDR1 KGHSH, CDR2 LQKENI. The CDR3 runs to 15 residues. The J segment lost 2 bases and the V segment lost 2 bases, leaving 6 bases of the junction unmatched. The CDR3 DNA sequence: TGTGCCAGCTCACCAGGTACGGGAGGCACCTACGAGCAGTACGTC. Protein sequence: CASSPGTGGTYEQYV.

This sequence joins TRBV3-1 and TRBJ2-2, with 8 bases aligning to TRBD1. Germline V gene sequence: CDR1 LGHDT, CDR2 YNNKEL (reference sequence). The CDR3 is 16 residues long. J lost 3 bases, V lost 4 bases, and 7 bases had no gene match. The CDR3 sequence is CASSLRGTGDTGELFF. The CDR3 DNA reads TGTGCCAGCAGCCTCCGCGGGACAGGAGACACCGGGGAGCTGTTTTTT. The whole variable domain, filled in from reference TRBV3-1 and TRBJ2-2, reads DTAVSQTPKYLVTQMGNDKSIKCEQNLGHDTMYWYKQDSKKFLKIMFSYNNKELIINETVPNRFSPKSPDKAHLNLHINSLELGDSAVYFCASSLRGTGDTGELFFGEGSRLTVL.

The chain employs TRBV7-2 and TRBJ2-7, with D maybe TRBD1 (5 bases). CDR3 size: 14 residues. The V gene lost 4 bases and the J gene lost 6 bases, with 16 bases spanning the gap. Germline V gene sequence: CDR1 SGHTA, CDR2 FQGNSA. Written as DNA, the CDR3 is TGTGCCAGCAGCTCCTTTACTGACAGTGTCGAGCAGTACTTC. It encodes CASSSFTDSVEQYF.

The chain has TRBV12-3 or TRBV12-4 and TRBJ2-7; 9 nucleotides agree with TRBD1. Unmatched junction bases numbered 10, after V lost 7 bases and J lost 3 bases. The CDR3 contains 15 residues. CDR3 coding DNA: TGTGCCAGCACCATTACGACAGGGGGTAACTACGAGCAGTACTTC. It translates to CASTITTGGNYEQYF.

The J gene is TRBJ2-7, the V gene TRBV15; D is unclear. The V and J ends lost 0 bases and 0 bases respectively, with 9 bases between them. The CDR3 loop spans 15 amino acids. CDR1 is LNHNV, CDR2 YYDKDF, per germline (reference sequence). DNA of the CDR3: TGTGCCACCAGCAGAGATCTGGTGCCCTCCTACGAGCAGTACGTC. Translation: CATSRDLVPSYEQYV.

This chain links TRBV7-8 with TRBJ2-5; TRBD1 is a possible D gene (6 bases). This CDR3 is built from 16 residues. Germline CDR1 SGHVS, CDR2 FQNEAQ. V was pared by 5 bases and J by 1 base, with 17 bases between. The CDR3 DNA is TGTGCCAGCAGCCAATGGATACAGGGTTCCCAAGAGACCCAGTACTTC. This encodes CASSQWIQGSQETQYF.

DNA of the CDR3: TGTGCCACCAGTGATTTTGGGCAGGGGGGCAATGAGCAGTTCTTC. Protein: CATSDFGQGGNEQFF. V is TRBV24-1 and J is TRBJ2-1; weak D call: TRBD1 (7 bases). The CDR3 has 15 residues. Trimming took off 1 base at V and 6 bases at J, with 12 bases between the two ends. Per the germline V gene, CDR1 is KGHDR and CDR2 is SFDVKD.

The CDR3 DNA sequence: TGTGCCATCAGGGCCAGGGAGGGAGAGACCCAGTACTTC. Its translation: CAIRAREGETQYF. The genes are TRBV10-3 and TRBJ2-5, with 7 nucleotides matching TRBD2. V lost 6 bases and J lost 4; bases outside the gene matches: 5. Germline CDR1 is ENHRY and CDR2 is SYGVKD. The CDR3 extends over 13 amino acids.

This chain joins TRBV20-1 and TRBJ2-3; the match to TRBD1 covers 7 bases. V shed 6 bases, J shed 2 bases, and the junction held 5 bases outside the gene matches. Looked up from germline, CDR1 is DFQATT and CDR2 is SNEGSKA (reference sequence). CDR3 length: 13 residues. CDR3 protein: CSANRGDTDTQYF. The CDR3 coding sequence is TGCAGTGCAAACAGGGGAGACACAGATACGCAGTATTTT.

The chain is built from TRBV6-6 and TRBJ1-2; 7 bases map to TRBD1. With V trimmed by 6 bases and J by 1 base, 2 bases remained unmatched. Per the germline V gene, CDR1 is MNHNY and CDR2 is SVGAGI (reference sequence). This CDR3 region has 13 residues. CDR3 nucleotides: TGTGCCAGCAGCAGGGGGAATAACTATGGCTACACCTTC. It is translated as CASSRGNNYGYTF.

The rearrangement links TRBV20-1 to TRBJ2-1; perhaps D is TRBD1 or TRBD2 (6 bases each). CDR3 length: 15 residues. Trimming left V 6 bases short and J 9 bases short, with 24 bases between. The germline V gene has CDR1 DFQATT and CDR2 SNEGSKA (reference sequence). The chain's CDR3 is CSAPKEGGLRIEQFF. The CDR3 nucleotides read TGCAGTGCCCCAAAGGAAGGGGGGCTACGTATTGAGCAGTTCTTC.

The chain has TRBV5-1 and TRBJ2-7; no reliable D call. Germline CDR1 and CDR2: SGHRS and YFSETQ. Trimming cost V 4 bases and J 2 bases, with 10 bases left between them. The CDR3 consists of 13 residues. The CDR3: CASSRDTTYEQYF. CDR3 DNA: TGCGCCAGCAGCCGCGACACAACCTACGAGCAGTACTTC.

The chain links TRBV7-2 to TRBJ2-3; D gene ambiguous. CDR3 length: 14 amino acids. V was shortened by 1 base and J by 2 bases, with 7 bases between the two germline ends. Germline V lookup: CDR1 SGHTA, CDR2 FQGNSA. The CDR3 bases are TGTGCCAGCAGCTTAGATTCGTCCACAGATACGCAGTATTTT. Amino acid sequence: CASSLDSSTDTQYF. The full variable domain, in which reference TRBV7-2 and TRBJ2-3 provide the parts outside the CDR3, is GAGVSQSPSNKVTEKGKDVELRCDPISGHTALYWYRQSLGQGLEFLIYFQGNSAPDKSGLPSDRFSAERTGGSVSTLTIQRTQQEDSAVYLCASSLDSSTDTQYFGPGTRLTVL.

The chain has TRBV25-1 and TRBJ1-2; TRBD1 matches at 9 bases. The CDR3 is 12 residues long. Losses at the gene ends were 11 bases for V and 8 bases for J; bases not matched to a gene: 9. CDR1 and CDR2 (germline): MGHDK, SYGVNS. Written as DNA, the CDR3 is TGTGCCCACGGGGACAGGGATTGGGGCTACACCTTC. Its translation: CAHGDRDWGYTF.

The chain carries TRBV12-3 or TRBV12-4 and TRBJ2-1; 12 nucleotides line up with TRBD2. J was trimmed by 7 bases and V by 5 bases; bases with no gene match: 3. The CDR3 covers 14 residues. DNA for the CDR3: TGTGCCAGCAGTGTTGGACTAGCGGGGAATGAGCAGTTCTTC. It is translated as CASSVGLAGNEQFF.

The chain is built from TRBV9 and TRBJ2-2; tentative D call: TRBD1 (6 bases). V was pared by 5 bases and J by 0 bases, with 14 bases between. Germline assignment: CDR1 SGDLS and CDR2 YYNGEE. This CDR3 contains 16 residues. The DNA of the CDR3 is TGTGCCAGCAGGTCGCAGGGGTTACCGAACACCGGGGAGCTGTTTTTT. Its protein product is CASRSQGLPNTGELFF.

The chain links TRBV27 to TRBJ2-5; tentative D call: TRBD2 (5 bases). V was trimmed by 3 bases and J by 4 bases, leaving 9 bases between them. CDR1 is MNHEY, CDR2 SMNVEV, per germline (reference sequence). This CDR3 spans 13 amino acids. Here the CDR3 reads CASSFEGGETQYF. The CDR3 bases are TGTGCCAGCAGTTTCGAGGGCGGAGAGACCCAGTACTTC.

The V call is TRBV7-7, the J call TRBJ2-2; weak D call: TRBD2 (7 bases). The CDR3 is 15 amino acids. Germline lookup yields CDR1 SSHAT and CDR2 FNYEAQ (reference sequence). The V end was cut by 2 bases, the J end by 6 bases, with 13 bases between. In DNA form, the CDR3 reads TGTGCCAGCAGCTTACGGGGGGCGCGTTCCGGGGAGCTGTTTTTT. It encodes CASSLRGARSGELFF.